This T cell receptor (beta chain) was profiled in a study of somatic mutations in T cells in chronic GVHD (dated by TCRdb to 2018 to 2020). Genomic DNA was isolated and then used for TCRbeta deep sequencing. TCRbeta CDR3 sequencing and initial data processing were performed with the immunoSEQ assay as a commercial service. The authors' pipeline ran thus. Reads were demultiplexed, adapter and primer sequences were removed, similar clones were merged by frequency-ratio clustering, and V, D, J genes were annotated with IMGT. TCRdb mirrors the immuneACCESS table, restricted to in-frame sequences. Some clones are absent from its copies; in checked studies, under half trace to an unresolved V gene, and the reason for the others is unknown. For V, J and clone size, that table is used; D and trimming come from the DNA. The sample yields 13,000 or so clones; roughly 78% were counted once. The top ten constitute 32% of the sample.

Including the terminal cysteine and phenylalanine, the CDR3 comprises 16 residues. Kept here is only the CDR3 DNA, which spans 48 bases and is read in frame from base 1. From the germline V gene, CDR1 is SGHAT and CDR2 is FQNNGV. At the junction V is shortened by 2 bases and J by 0 bases; bases outside the gene matches: 3. With regard to this clone: Its target antigen remains unknown. Qualities for individual bases were not recorded, and no much larger clone is one base off.

Sorting staining used anti-CD3, anti-CD4, anti-CD8 and a Vbeta20 antibody from the IOTest Beta Mark kit on a FACSAria III, with purity above 99%. Peripheral blood was collected in sodium heparin tubes, and mononuclear cells were isolated by Ficoll-Paque PLUS density gradient centrifugation. CD4+ Vbeta20+, CD4+ Vbeta20-, and CD8+ T cell fractions were FACS-sorted before TCRbeta deep sequencing. The sequence came from a male patient aged 45-60 years with chronic graft-versus-host disease. Following a transplant, some T lymphocytes may have been derived from the graft donor. The sample was Vbeta20-negative CD4+ T cells from blood. Reading the label with the study, this specimen's cell subset or site is: CD4+ T cells sorted as TCR Vbeta20 negative by flow cytometry. The sequence joins TRBV11-2 to TRBJ1-3; 8 bases in between match TRBD1. The CDR3 has the sequence CASSLRGQVSGNTIYF. The DNA reads TGTGCCAGCAGCTTAAGGGGACAGGTCTCTGGAAACACCATATATTTT.